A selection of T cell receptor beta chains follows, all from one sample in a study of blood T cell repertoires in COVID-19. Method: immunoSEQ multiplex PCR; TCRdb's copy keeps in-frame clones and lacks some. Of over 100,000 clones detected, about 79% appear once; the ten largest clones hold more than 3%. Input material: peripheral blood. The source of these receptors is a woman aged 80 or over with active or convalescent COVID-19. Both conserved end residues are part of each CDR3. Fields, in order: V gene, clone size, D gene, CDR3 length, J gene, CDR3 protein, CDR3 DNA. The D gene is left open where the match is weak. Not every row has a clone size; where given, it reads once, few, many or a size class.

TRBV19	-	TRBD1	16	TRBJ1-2	CASSERPGQKGHGYTF	TGTGCCAGTAGTGAACGACCGGGACAGAAAGGACATGGCTACACCTTC
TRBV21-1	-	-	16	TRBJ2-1	CASSKDGRSSYNEQFF	TGTGCCAGCAGCAAAGATGGCCGCAGCTCCTACAATGAGCAGTTCTTC
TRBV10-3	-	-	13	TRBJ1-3	CAISGGSGNTIYF	TGTGCCATCAGTGGAGGCTCTGGAAACACCATATATTTT
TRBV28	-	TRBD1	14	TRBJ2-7	CASSRTGGPYEQYF	TGTGCCAGCAGTCGGACAGGGGGCCCCTACGAGCAGTACTTC
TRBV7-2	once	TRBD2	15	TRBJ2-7	CASSQTSGKGYEQYF	TGTGCCAGCAGCCAGACTAGCGGGAAAGGCTACGAGCAGTACTTC
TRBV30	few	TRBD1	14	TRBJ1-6	CAWRRTGQNSPLHF	TGTGCCTGGAGACGGACAGGCCAAAATTCACCCCTCCACTTT
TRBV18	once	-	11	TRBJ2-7	CASSQQREQYF	TGTGCCAGCTCACAGCAGAGGGAGCAGTACTTC
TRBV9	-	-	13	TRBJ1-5	CASSPNSNQPQHF	TGTGCCAGCAGCCCGAATAGTAATCAGCCCCAGCATTTT
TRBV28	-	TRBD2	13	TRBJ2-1	CASGTSGRYEQFF	TGTGCCAGCGGGACTAGCGGGAGGTATGAGCAGTTCTTC
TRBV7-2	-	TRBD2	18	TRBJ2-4	CASSPSPSGLAAKNIQYF	TGTGCCAGCAGCCCCAGCCCGTCAGGACTAGCTGCCAAAAACATTCAGTACTTC
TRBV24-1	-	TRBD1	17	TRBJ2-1	CATSDPGTGVPYNEQFF	TGTGCCACCAGTGATCCCGGGACAGGGGTTCCCTACAATGAGCAGTTCTTC
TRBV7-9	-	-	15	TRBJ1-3	CASSGLRARGNTIYF	TGTGCCAGCAGCGGATTGAGGGCGCGTGGAAACACCATATATTTT
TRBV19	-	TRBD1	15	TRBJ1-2	CASSPRQGLTYGYTF	TGTGCCAGTAGCCCTAGACAGGGCTTAACCTATGGCTACACCTTC
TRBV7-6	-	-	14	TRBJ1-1	CASSLEGGNTEAFF	TGTGCCAGCAGCTTAGAAGGGGGGAACACTGAAGCTTTCTTT
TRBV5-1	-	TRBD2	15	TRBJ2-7	CASRGTSGRINEQYF	TGCGCCAGCAGAGGGACTAGCGGGAGGATAAACGAGCAGTACTTC
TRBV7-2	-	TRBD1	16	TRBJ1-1	CASSLASQGSDTEAFF	TGTGCCAGCAGCTTAGCTTCACAGGGGAGCGATACTGAAGCTTTCTTT
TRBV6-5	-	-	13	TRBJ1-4	CASSPGVGEKLFF	TGTGCCAGCAGTCCCGGGGTAGGAGAAAAACTGTTTTTT
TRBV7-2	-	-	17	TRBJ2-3	CASSPDPAVWVEDTQYF	TGTGCCAGCAGCCCAGACCCGGCGGTCTGGGTGGAGGATACGCAGTATTTT
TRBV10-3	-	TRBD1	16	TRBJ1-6	CAISTRQGSGNSPLHF	TGTGCCATCAGTACACGACAGGGGTCAGGTAATTCACCCCTCCACTTT
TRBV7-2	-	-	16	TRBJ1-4	CASSLAGTPTNEKLFF	TGTGCCAGCAGCCTCGCCGGGACACCAACTAATGAAAAACTGTTTTTT
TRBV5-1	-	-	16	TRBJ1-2	CASAEGRQTSNYGYTF	TGCGCCAGCGCAGAAGGAAGGCAGACTAGTAACTATGGCTACACCTTC
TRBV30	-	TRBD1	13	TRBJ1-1	CAHIRDRGTEAFF	TGTGCCCACATCCGGGACAGGGGAACTGAAGCTTTCTTT